The rows below give T cell receptor beta chains drawn from one sample of a study of T cell changes during pregnancy in multiple sclerosis. Clones were read by immunoSEQ multiplex PCR, and TCRdb kept only the in-frame ones, dropping some. The profile covers approximately 50,000 clones, with more than 75% appearing a single time and roughly 1.4% taken by the ten largest. Sequenced material: peripheral blood, taken in the second trimester of pregnancy. The receptor set was obtained from a female donor with multiple sclerosis, enrolled in a pregnancy study. Both conserved end residues are part of each CDR3. The order of the fields is clone size, J gene, D gene, CDR3 length, V gene, CDR3 DNA, CDR3 protein. The D gene is left open where the match is weak. Clone size is given for some rows only: seen once, a few or many times, or a class if the clone is expanded.

. | TRBJ1-2 | . | 13 | TRBV4-3 | TGCGCCAGCAGCCAAGACCTAGGGGGTGGCTACACCTTC | CASSQDLGGGYTF
. | TRBJ2-7 | TRBD2 | 13 | TRBV2 | TGTGCCAGCAGGGGCGGGGGTGCCCACGAGCAGTACTTC | CASRGGGAHEQYF
. | TRBJ1-1 | . | 14 | TRBV30 | TGTGCCTGGACGGGGGTGGGGATGAACACTGAAGCTTTCTTT | CAWTGVGMNTEAFF
. | TRBJ2-1 | . | 14 | TRBV4-3 | TGCGCCAGCAGCCAAGCCGACGGGTACAATGAGCAGTTCTTC | CASSQADGYNEQFF
. | TRBJ1-2 | . | 14 | TRBV13 | TGTGCCAGCAGCTTTAAAGTCTCCAGATATGGCTACACCTTC | CASSFKVSRYGYTF
. | TRBJ1-1 | . | 14 | TRBV28 | TGTGCCAGCAGTCCCCGTACAGAGGGTACTGAAGCTTTCTTT | CASSPRTEGTEAFF
. | TRBJ1-2 | . | 14 | TRBV7-2 | TGTGCCAGCAGCTTAGCGGGGGGAAACTATGGCTACACCTTC | CASSLAGGNYGYTF
once | TRBJ2-7 | TRBD1 | 13 | TRBV5-1 | TGCGCCAGCAGCTATGGACAGGGTAACGAGCAGTACTTC | CASSYGQGNEQYF
. | TRBJ2-3 | . | 15 | TRBV28 | TGTGCCAGCAGTCCCGAGGACAGTAAGACAGATACGCAGTATTTT | CASSPEDSKTDTQYF
. | TRBJ2-3 | . | 15 | TRBV5-6 | TGTGCCAGCAGCTTGGTCGGGACAAGGGCAGATACGCAGTATTTT | CASSLVGTRADTQYF
. | TRBJ2-3 | . | 13 | TRBV5-1 | TGCGCCAGCAGCCTCAGGGGTGCAGATACGCAGTATTTT | CASSLRGADTQYF
few | TRBJ1-2 | . | 14 | TRBV5-4 | TGTGCCAGCAGCTTGGGGCAGGCAATCTATGGCTACACCTTC | CASSLGQAIYGYTF
. | TRBJ1-1 | . | 14 | TRBV5-1 | TGCGCCAGCAGCTTATTCTCCCCGAACACTGAAGCTTTCTTT | CASSLFSPNTEAFF
. | TRBJ2-3 | . | 14 | TRBV2 | TGTGCCAGCACCAGGGACTCCCCCGCAGGAACGCAGTATTTT | CASTRDSPAGTQYF
. | TRBJ2-1 | . | 15 | TRBV10-3 | TGTGCCATCAGTGAGAGGCAGGAAGGCTACAATGAGCAGTTCTTC | CAISERQEGYNEQFF
. | TRBJ2-3 | TRBD2 | 15 | TRBV5-1 | TGCGCCAGCTTCGCAGGGACTAGCGGGGCGGATACGCAGTATTTT | CASFAGTSGADTQYF
once | TRBJ1-1 | . | 16 | TRBV6-5 | TGTGCCAGCAGTTACCCAAAATGGGGGGGGGACACTGAAGCTTTCTTT | CASSYPKWGGDTEAFF
. | TRBJ2-5 | . | 16 | TRBV10-3 | TGTGCCATCAGTGGAGGCGGCAGCGGGACATGGGAGACCCAGTACTTC | CAISGGGSGTWETQYF
. | TRBJ2-7 | TRBD1 | 16 | TRBV2 | TGTGCCAGCAGTGAAGTTGGGGACAGGGTATCCTACGAGCAGTACTTC | CASSEVGDRVSYEQYF
. | TRBJ2-3 | TRBD2 | 16 | TRBV5-1 | TGCGCCAGCAGCCCCAGGACTAGCGGTAGGGCAGATACGCAGTATTTT | CASSPRTSGRADTQYF
. | TRBJ1-2 | TRBD1 | 14 | TRBV2 | TGTGCCAGCAGTGAAATAGGGACAGGGTATGGCTACACCTTC | CASSEIGTGYGYTF
. | TRBJ1-2 | . | 14 | TRBV6-5 | TGTGCCAGCAGTACAGATCAGGGGATCTATGGCTACACCTTC | CASSTDQGIYGYTF
once | TRBJ1-6 | . | 15 | TRBV7-2 | TGTGCCAGCAGCTATGGGACTGGGGGAGATTCACCCCTCCACTTT | CASSYGTGGDSPLHF
. | TRBJ2-5 | TRBD2 | 12 | TRBV28 | TGTGCCACCCAGCGGGGGCAAGAGACCCAGTACTTC | CATQRGQETQYF
. | TRBJ2-7 | . | 13 | TRBV5-1 | TGCGCCAGCAGCTTAGGGGGGGAAAACGAGCAGTACTTC | CASSLGGENEQYF
. | TRBJ1-6 | . | 19 | TRBV2 | TGTGCCAGCAGTGCTGATCACCGGGACTGGAGCTCCTATAATTCACCCCTCCACTTT | CASSADHRDWSSYNSPLHF
once | TRBJ2-7 | TRBD2 | 18 | TRBV18 | TGTGCCAGCTCACCTACGGCCAGCACCGGGGGGGGAACCCACGAGCAGTACTTC | CASSPTASTGGGTHEQYF
. | TRBJ2-7 | . | 12 | TRBV7-9 | TGTGCCAGCAGCCCCCGACAGAATGAGCAGTACTTC | CASSPRQNEQYF
. | TRBJ1-2 | . | 13 | TRBV2 | TGTGCCAGCAGGGGGGGGCCGAACTATGGCTACACCTTC | CASRGGPNYGYTF
. | TRBJ2-3 | TRBD1 | 16 | TRBV9 | TGTGCCAGCAGCTCAACCCGGGACAGGCGAGTGGATACGCAGTATTTT | CASSSTRDRRVDTQYF
. | TRBJ2-7 | TRBD2 | 16 | TRBV2 | TGTGCCAGCAGCCTCTCCGGGACTAGCGGGAGCTACGAGCAGTACTTC | CASSLSGTSGSYEQYF
. | TRBJ2-1 | . | 13 | TRBV29-1 | TGCAGCGTCGCCAACGGCTCGGGGGATGAGCAGTTCTTC | CSVANGSGDEQFF
. | TRBJ2-7 | TRBD1 | 17 | TRBV4-3 | TGCGCCAGCAGCCAACGCTCGACCGGGACAGGGGCCTACGAGCAGTACTTC | CASSQRSTGTGAYEQYF
. | TRBJ2-1 | TRBD2 | 15 | TRBV5-5 | TGTGCCAGCAGCTCAAGCGGGGAGACCTACAATGAGCAGTTCTTC | CASSSSGETYNEQFF
once | TRBJ2-2 | TRBD2 | 19 | TRBV4-1 | TGCGCCAGCAGCCAAGTAAGGGGACTAGCGGGGGCTAACACCGGGGAGCTGTTTTTT | CASSQVRGLAGANTGELFF
. | TRBJ2-2 | TRBD1 | 13 | TRBV7-3 | TGTGCCAGCAGCTTCCTGGGACAGGGGAAGCTGTTTTTT | CASSFLGQGKLFF
few | TRBJ1-2 | . | 12 | TRBV30 | TGTGCCTGGAGTAGACAGGCGGGTGGCTACACCTTC | CAWSRQAGGYTF
. | TRBJ2-3 | TRBD2 | 17 | TRBV29-1 | TGCAGCGTCTTGGGTGGGGGCGGGGGGAAGGAAACAGATACGCAGTATTTT | CSVLGGGGGKETDTQYF
. | TRBJ2-2 | TRBD2 | 16 | TRBV25-1 | TGTGCCAGCAGTGAATATGGCGGGGGAAACACCGGGGAGCTGTTTTTT | CASSEYGGGNTGELFF
. | TRBJ2-1 | TRBD1 | 15 | TRBV7-8 | TGTGCCAGCAGCTTAATGGGACAGGGCTTCGATGAGCAGTTCTTC | CASSLMGQGFDEQFF
few | TRBJ1-2 | . | 15 | TRBV19 | TGTGCCAGTAGTATGGAGGGGTTATGGAACTATGGCTACACCTTC | CASSMEGLWNYGYTF
. | TRBJ2-1 | . | 12 | TRBV5-1 | TGCGCCAGCAGCATCGACTGGAGTGAGCAGTTCTTC | CASSIDWSEQFF
. | TRBJ1-1 | TRBD1 | 14 | TRBV27 | TGTGCCAGCAGACGGACAGGGGAGAACACTGAAGCTTTCTTT | CASRRTGENTEAFF
. | TRBJ2-2 | TRBD2 | 14 | TRBV27 | TGTGCCAGCAGTTTTGGGGGGGTTACCGGGGAGCTGTTTTTT | CASSFGGVTGELFF
. | TRBJ1-4 | TRBD1 | 17 | TRBV18 | TGTGCCAGCTCACCAGGACAGGAACTTGCAACTAATGAAAAACTGTTTTTT | CASSPGQELATNEKLFF
. | TRBJ1-2 | . | 12 | TRBV6-6 | TGTGCCAGTAGACGTCACGAGGGTGGCTACACCTTC | CASRRHEGGYTF
. | TRBJ1-2 | . | 11 | TRBV30 | TGTGCCTGGACCCTAGGGGGGGCTGGCACCTTC | CAWTLGGAGTF
once | TRBJ2-5 | . | 14 | TRBV6-4 | TGTGCCAGCAGAACTCGGCGGTTTCAAGAGACCCAGTACTTC | CASRTRRFQETQYF
. | TRBJ2-1 | TRBD1 | 16 | TRBV9 | TGTGCCAGCAGCGTAGGGACAGGGTGGGCCTACAATGAGCAGTTCTTC | CASSVGTGWAYNEQFF
. | TRBJ1-3 | . | 16 | TRBV16 | TGTGCCAGCAGCCAATCGAGGGGGTACTCTGGAAACACCATATATTTT | CASSQSRGYSGNTIYF
. | TRBJ1-1 | . | 14 | TRBV5-1 | TGCGCCAGCAGCCCGGGGGACCGGAACACTGAAGCTTTCTTT | CASSPGDRNTEAFF
. | TRBJ2-3 | . | 12 | TRBV7-3 | TGTGCCAGCAGCTCGGGGACAGATACGCAGTATTTT | CASSSGTDTQYF
once | TRBJ1-1 | . | 13 | TRBV30 | TGTGCCTGGACCCACGAGGAATGGACTGAAGCTTTCTTT | CAWTHEEWTEAFF
. | TRBJ2-7 | . | 12 | TRBV11-2 | TGTGCCAGCAGCCCCCCCGGACGGGATGGGTACTTC | CASSPPGRDGYF
. | TRBJ2-7 | . | 13 | TRBV18 | TGTGCCAGCTCACCGGAGGTCGGGTACGAGCAGTACTTC | CASSPEVGYEQYF
. | TRBJ2-1 | TRBD2 | 16 | TRBV9 | TGTGCCAGCAGCGTAGCACTAGCGGTCCCCTACAATGAGCAGTTCTTC | CASSVALAVPYNEQFF